This TCR beta chain was obtained from a study of T cell changes during pregnancy in multiple sclerosis (dated by TCRdb to between 2018 and 2021). Regarding the complete study: The study looked at changes in the T cell repertoire across pregnancy in women with multiple sclerosis.

CDR1 is given as SNHLY and CDR2 as FYNNEI, both from the germline V gene. There are 12 amino acids in the CDR3, from cysteine to phenylalanine inclusive. The retained sequence is limited to the CDR3, 36 bases, with the frame set at the first base. V was cut back by 9 bases and J by 3 bases, leaving a gap of 11 bases between them. This clone has just a few counts. What this receptor recognizes is not known. No per-base quality is available; no much larger clone lies one base away. Library preparation employed the immunoSEQ multiplex PCR assay. TCRdb re-hosts the immuneACCESS table, in-frame sequences only. Its copies lack some clones; in the studies checked, an unresolved V gene accounts for under half of them, and the cause for the rest is not known. This sample comprises 55,000 to 70,000 clones, about 91% of them detected only once. Of the sample, 1.1% to 1.5% is held by the ten largest clones.

Recombination linked TRBV2 to TRBJ1-2; tentative D gene TRBD1, with 5 bases matching. The sequenced sample was peripheral blood, obtained in the second trimester of pregnancy. This TCR was recovered from a female donor in good health, enrolled as a control in a pregnancy study. The bases are TGTGCCAGGCAGGGAATCGACTATGGCTACACCTTC. The translation is CARQGIDYGYTF.